Included here is one T cell receptor (beta chain) sequence, with context. The antigen is unknown. These data are taken from a study of identical twins. Study-wide results and caveats: Cord blood beta clonotypes present at high abundance carried fewer insertions; no such pattern appeared in memory repertoires.

Everyone who donated was a healthy Caucasian. TCRdb used MiXCR to reprocess the 5' RACE reads, holding one entry per CDR3 protein. Of about 1.7 million distinct CDR3 sequences listed, 25% to 35% were seen once; the top ten hold around 0.25%. The CDR3 covers 17 residues. The ends lost 4 bases at V and 10 bases at J; junction bases unmatched: 18. From germline, CDR1 is SEHNR and CDR2 FQNEAQ (reference sequence). This chain links TRBV7-9 with TRBJ2-1; 8 bases line up with TRBD2. The receptor was isolated from a newborn girl in good health. The specimen was cord blood. CDR3 region: CASSSPSGVSGSGEQFF. CDR3 in DNA: TGTGCCAGCAGCTCACCCTCGGGGGTAAGCGGGAGTGGGGAGCAGTTCTTC.